This T cell receptor (beta chain) was recovered during a study of CD8 T cells in ankylosing spondylitis. Whole-study results and caveats: Relatively scarce in peripheral blood, disease-linked clones were CD8+. According to the report, clones linked to the disease were significantly enriched in matched synovial fluid samples taken from ankylosing spondylitis patients.

This clonotype was observed a few times. Its matching antigen is unknown. V was shortened by 2 bases and J by 2 bases, with 3 bases between the two germline ends. The CDR3 has 13 residues. CDR1 is SEHNR and CDR2 is FQNEAQ in the germline V gene (reference sequence). TCRdb called the 5' RACE reads again in MiXCR, with one record for every CDR3 protein. The sample lists roughly 38,000 distinct CDR3 sequences, approximately 15% occurring once. The source material was blood. The chain combines TRBV7-9 with TRBJ2-2; D gene ambiguous. This TCR came from a male donor with ankylosing spondylitis or in good health (not recorded which). CDR3 DNA: TGTGCCAGCAGCTTACCCAACACCGGGGAGCTGTTTTTT. This sequence encodes CASSLPNTGELFF.